These T cell receptor beta chains were read from a single sample in a study of sequential checkpoint blockade in melanoma. The data were produced by immunoSEQ multiplex PCR, yet TCRdb's version contains in-frame clones alone and is incomplete. This table holds about 3,700 clones, more than 20% found once. Specimen: tumor tissue (inferred from file names), collected from a patient given nivolumab and ipilimumab in sequence. All receptors come from a human donor with melanoma. CDR3s include the opening cysteine and the closing phenylalanine or tryptophan. The order of the fields is J gene, V gene, D gene, clone size, CDR3 protein, CDR3 DNA. D genes are given only for firm matches. The size field is filled for only some rows; it gives once, few, many or a size class.

TRBJ1-4,TRBV6-8,NA,NA,CAISAPGTPNEKLFF,TGTGCCATCAGTGCCCCCGGGACCCCCAATGAAAAACTGTTTTTT
TRBJ2-2,TRBV11-3,TRBD2,few,CASSSGTSGMTGELFF,TGTGCCAGCAGCTCCGGGACTAGCGGGATGACCGGGGAGCTGTTTTTT
TRBJ2-7,TRBV28,NA,NA,CASGSGPLYEQYF,TGTGCCAGCGGATCGGGTCCCCTTTACGAGCAGTACTTC
TRBJ1-5,TRBV4-1,NA,once,CASSQDGQPQHF,TGCGCCAGCAGCCAAGATGGACAGCCCCAGCATTTT
TRBJ2-5,TRBV25-1,TRBD2,NA,CASSESSSGGRFDETQYF,TGTGCCAGCAGTGAATCCTCGAGTGGCGGGAGATTTGATGAGACCCAGTACTTC
TRBJ2-2,TRBV6-8,TRBD2,NA,CASSQLILAGQDTGELFF,TGTGCCAGCAGTCAATTAATTCTAGCGGGTCAAGACACCGGGGAGCTGTTTTTT
TRBJ2-2,TRBV11-3,TRBD2,medium-sized,CASSLYELAGSGELFF,TGTGCCAGCAGCTTATACGAACTAGCGGGATCCGGGGAGCTGTTTTTT
TRBJ2-3,TRBV14,NA,NA,CASSHLKGGGVQDTQYF,TGTGCCAGCAGCCATCTCAAGGGAGGGGGCGTCCAGGATACGCAGTATTTT
TRBJ1-2,TRBV18,NA,NA,CASSPESIGYTF,TGTGCCAGCTCACCAGAGAGCATTGGCTACACCTTC
TRBJ1-2,TRBV6-8,TRBD1,NA,CASRRQGVSYGYTF,TGTGCCAGCAGGCGACAGGGAGTAAGCTATGGCTACACCTTC
TRBJ2-7,TRBV11-3,TRBD2,many,CASSLGVAGTGDEQYF,TGTGCTAGCAGCTTAGGGGTAGCGGGAACAGGCGACGAGCAGTACTTC
TRBJ2-2,TRBV19,NA,NA,CASTPVGGNTGELFF,TGTGCCAGTACCCCCGTGGGCGGGAACACCGGGGAGCTGTTTTTT
TRBJ2-5,TRBV5-1,NA,few,CASSLVQQYQETQYF,TGCGCCAGCAGCTTGGTACAACAGTACCAAGAGACCCAGTACTTC
TRBJ2-1,TRBV4-1,TRBD2,medium-sized,CASSNRLAHEQFF,TGCGCCAGCAGCAACCGACTAGCTCATGAGCAGTTCTTC
TRBJ1-5,TRBV12-5,NA,NA,CASGQQRTPNQPQHF,TGTGCTAGTGGTCAGCAAAGGACACCTAATCAGCCCCAGCATTTT
TRBJ2-7,TRBV28,TRBD2,few,CASSPHTSGRFFEQYF,TGTGCCAGCAGTCCCCACACTAGCGGGAGGTTCTTCGAGCAGTACTTC
TRBJ2-1,TRBV11-3,TRBD2,medium-sized,CASSLEASGDGEQFF,TGTGCCAGCAGCTTAGAGGCTAGCGGGGATGGTGAGCAGTTCTTC
TRBJ1-5,TRBV6-8,NA,medium-sized,CASSYSGPGNQPQHF,TGTGCCAGCAGTTACTCGGGCCCTGGGAATCAGCCCCAGCATTTT
TRBJ1-2,TRBV19,NA,NA,CASRDRLDYGYTF,TGTGCCAGTAGAGACAGACTTGACTATGGCTACACCTTC
TRBJ1-4,TRBV28,TRBD1,medium-sized,CASSLHLTGTNEKLFF,TGTGCCAGCAGTCTCCACTTGACAGGGACTAATGAAAAACTGTTTTTT
TRBJ2-7,TRBV28,NA,NA,CASSPHSSTSGLFYEQYF,TGTGCCAGCAGTCCCCACTCCTCCACTTCCGGACTCTTCTACGAGCAGTACTTC
TRBJ1-2,TRBV28,NA,few,CASSLDYKGGYGYTF,TGTGCCAGCAGTCTCGACTACAAGGGAGGCTATGGCTACACCTTC
TRBJ2-1,TRBV9,NA,medium-sized,CASSAQGGDEQFF,TGTGCCAGCAGCGCCCAAGGGGGGGATGAGCAGTTCTTC
TRBJ1-1,TRBV11-3,TRBD1,many,CASSHRGGVNTEAFF,TGTGCCAGCAGCCACAGGGGGGGAGTGAACACTGAAGCTTTCTTT
TRBJ2-3,TRBV28,TRBD2,few,CASSFETSAIGGIWYF,TGTGCCAGCAGTTTCGAGACTAGCGCAATTGGGGGAATTTGGTATTTT
TRBJ1-1,TRBV11-1,NA,many,CASSQDQGSAEAFF,TGTGCCAGCAGCCAAGACCAGGGTAGCGCTGAAGCTTTCTTT
TRBJ1-2,TRBV28,TRBD1,NA,CASTDRGSYGYTF,TGTGCCAGCACCGACAGGGGAAGCTATGGCTACACCTTC
TRBJ2-5,TRBV6-8,TRBD1,few,CASSRGTGGAETQYF,TGTGCCAGCAGTCGCGGAACAGGGGGCGCGGAGACCCAGTACTTC
TRBJ2-7,TRBV11-3,TRBD1,large,CASSLGTGLSEQYF,TGTGCCAGCAGCTTGGGGACAGGGCTGTCCGAGCAGTACTTC
TRBJ2-7,TRBV6-8,NA,medium-sized,CASSYGVRAYEQYF,TGTGCCAGCAGTTACGGAGTGCGCGCCTACGAGCAGTACTTC
TRBJ2-7,TRBV5-1,TRBD2,NA,CASSLREAGGNKGSAYEQYF,TGCGCCAGCAGCCTTCGGGAAGCGGGAGGCAACAAAGGGAGCGCCTACGAGCAGTACTTC
TRBJ2-1,TRBV10-2,NA,medium-sized,CASSDRPLLNWNEQFF,TGCGCCAGCAGTGACCGACCCCTACTGAACTGGAATGAGCAGTTCTTC
TRBJ2-1,TRBV4-1,NA,NA,CASSQAYNEQFF,TGCGCCAGCAGCCAAGCCTACAATGAGCAGTTCTTC
TRBJ2-1,TRBV7-1,TRBD2,many,CASSPASGSSYNEQFF,TGTGCCAGCAGCCCCGCTAGCGGGAGCTCCTACAATGAGCAGTTCTTC
TRBJ2-2,TRBV10-3,TRBD2,NA,CASRTRLAKGTGELFF,TGTGCCAGCCGCACAAGACTAGCGAAGGGGACCGGGGAGCTGTTTTTT
TRBJ2-3,TRBV11-3,NA,many,CASSFPGSGGGYPTDTQYF,TGTGCCAGCAGCTTCCCGGGATCTGGTGGCGGATACCCCACAGATACGCAGTATTTT
TRBJ2-1,TRBV16,TRBD2,NA,CASTPRDSYLRGTSGRAGEQFF,TGTGCCAGCACCCCCCGGGACAGTTATTTACGGGGGACTAGCGGGAGGGCCGGTGAGCAGTTCTTC
TRBJ2-3,TRBV6-8,NA,NA,CASSYSGFGSVGTDTQYF,TGTGCCAGCAGTTACTCGGGTTTTGGGTCCGTGGGCACAGATACGCAGTATTTT
TRBJ2-7,TRBV6-8,NA,NA,CASSYVIFSYEQYF,TGTGCCAGCAGTTATGTGATCTTCTCCTACGAGCAGTACTTC
TRBJ2-1,TRBV25-1,TRBD1,NA,CASSAAPGQGGNNEQFF,TGTGCCAGCAGTGCTGCCCCTGGACAGGGAGGTAACAATGAGCAGTTCTTC
TRBJ2-5,TRBV6-8,NA,few,CASPRQVDETQYF,TGTGCCAGTCCGAGACAGGTCGACGAGACCCAGTACTTC